The sequence of this TCR beta chain was determined in a study of T cell repertoires in cytomegalovirus infection. Study-wide points: The ex vivo response showed dominance by HLA-C-restricted CMV-specific TCR beta clonotypes.

This clonotype was picked up many times. Its target is unknown. TCRdb ran MiXCR on the reads and lists one entry per CDR3 protein. The table shows 200,000 to 300,000 distinct CDR3 sequences, with approximately 13% occurring only once. The CDR3 is 11 amino acids. The germline gives CDR1 LGHNT, CDR2 FRNRAP. J was trimmed by 11 bases and V by 7 bases; bases with no gene match: 7. This TCR was sampled from a human donor in good health (CMV status not recorded). Some clones in this sample may be carry-over from other donors' samples. The rearrangement links TRBV12-5 to TRBJ1-1; the match to TRBD1 covers 7 bases. Material for sequencing was PBMCs. The CDR3 loop reads CASAQGDEAFF. The DNA of the CDR3 is TGTGCTAGTGCCCAGGGGGACGAGGCTTTCTTT.